These T cell receptor beta chains were read from a single sample in a study of T-cell memory formation after mild COVID-19. TCRdb recomputed calls from the 5' RACE reads with MiXCR, one row per CDR3 protein. The sample shows under 300,000 distinct CDR3 sequences, approximately 10% of them seen only once. Sequenced sample: PBMCs or a T cell subset sorted from them (not recorded which). The origin of the receptors is a man between 18 and 35 years old who had mild COVID-19 (a few samples of this study predate the infection). Cell type and time point are not known. The CDR3 runs from the conserved cysteine through the conserved F or W. The D gene is left open where the match is weak. The size of a clone is reported for some rows only, either as once, few or many, or as a class for expanded clones.

clone_size j_call v_call d_call cdr3_nt cdr3_aa
few TRBJ1-1 TRBV7-9 . TGTGCCAGCAGCCAAAAACCCGGCACTGAAGCTTTCTTT CASSQKPGTEAFF
. TRBJ1-2 TRBV10-2 . TGCGCCAGCAGTGACAAGACCTATTATGGCTACACCTTC CASSDKTYYGYTF
. TRBJ2-3 TRBV4-1 . TGCGCCAGCAGCCAAGTACACCCAGGGGATACGCAGTATTTT CASSQVHPGDTQYF
many TRBJ2-1 TRBV5-1 . TGCGCCAGCAGCCGGAGAGAGGTGCGCTCCTACAATGAGCAGTTCTTC CASSRREVRSYNEQFF
few TRBJ1-2 TRBV7-2 . TGTGCCAGCAGCTTCCAAGTGGACTATGGCTACACCTTC CASSFQVDYGYTF
. TRBJ2-2 TRBV7-8 . TGTGCCAGCAGCTTCTGGGCGTCCGGGGAGCTGTTTTTT CASSFWASGELFF
. TRBJ2-3 TRBV29-1 . TGCAGCGTCTTCTTTCCTAGCACAGATACGCAGTATTTT CSVFFPSTDTQYF
few TRBJ2-3 TRBV20-1 . TGCAGTGCTAGTCGGGGAACCACAGATACGCAGTATTTT CSASRGTTDTQYF
. TRBJ2-3 TRBV30 . TGTGCCTGGAGTTTAGACTTAAGCACAGATACGCAGTATTTT CAWSLDLSTDTQYF
. TRBJ2-2 TRBV4-3 . TGCGCCAGCAGCCAACGTCTTGGGACCGGGGAGCTGTTTTTT CASSQRLGTGELFF
. TRBJ1-4 TRBV6-6 . TGTGCCACCCGCTGGGCCGCAACTAATGAAAAACTGTTTTTT CATRWAATNEKLFF
. TRBJ2-5 TRBV7-3 TRBD2 TGTGCCAGCAGCTTAATGAGCGGGGGGGCCGGGGAGACCCAGTACTTC CASSLMSGGAGETQYF
few TRBJ1-2 TRBV5-1 . TGCGCCAGCAGTTTTACAGGTGGAGGCTACACCTTC CASSFTGGGYTF
. TRBJ2-7 TRBV7-2 TRBD2 TGTGCCAGCAGCGAGCTAGCGGGGGTCTACGAGCAGTACTTC CASSELAGVYEQYF
. TRBJ2-1 TRBV30 . TGTGCCTGGAGTGTCCAGGACAAAAGAAAGCAGTTCTTC CAWSVQDKRKQFF
. TRBJ1-4 TRBV5-1 . TGCGCCAGCAGCTCGGTTGCGGGGGCAGGTGAAAAACTGTTTTTT CASSSVAGAGEKLFF
few TRBJ1-2 TRBV7-2 . TGTGCCAGCAGCCTCCGGGACTCCTTCGTGAGCGGCTACACCTTC CASSLRDSFVSGYTF
few TRBJ2-1 TRBV6-4 TRBD2 TGTGCCAGCAGTGACTCGCGACTAGCGGGGGCATCCTACAATGAGCAGTTCTTC CASSDSRLAGASYNEQFF
. TRBJ2-2 TRBV18 TRBD1 TGTGCCAGCTCACCTTTCACAGGGGGTTACACCGGGGAGCTGTTTTTT CASSPFTGGYTGELFF
. TRBJ2-3 TRBV4-2 . TGTGCCAGCAGCCAGGACGGGACTCATGAGACAGATACGCAGTATTTT CASSQDGTHETDTQYF